This is a list of T cell receptor beta chains from one sample in a study of PD-1 blockade in classical Hodgkin lymphoma. The table came from immunoSEQ multiplex PCR; TCRdb's copy has only in-frame clones and leaves some out. This sample has roughly 12,000 clones; roughly 90% occur once, and the top ten carry under 0.65%. The specimen comprised CD4+ T cells from blood, sampled at baseline. These receptors were collected from a human donor with classical Hodgkin lymphoma. Both conserved end residues are part of each CDR3. A D gene is named only where the DNA matches it firmly. The listing skips clone size in some rows; elsewhere it reads once, few, many or a size class.

TRBV25-1	TRBJ2-7	NA	NA	TGTGCCAGCAGTCGGGAATCGGGGGCGTACGAGCAGTACTTC	CASSRESGAYEQYF
TRBV18	TRBJ2-3	TRBD1	once	TGTGCCAGCTCACCACCTGGGACAGGGAACACAGATACGCAGTATTTT	CASSPPGTGNTDTQYF
TRBV2	TRBJ1-2	TRBD1	NA	TGTGCCAGCAGTGTACAGGGGAAGGTTGGCTACACCTTC	CASSVQGKVGYTF
TRBV19	TRBJ2-2	NA	NA	TGTGCCAGTAGTATTGGCCTCCAAAGCGGGGAGCTGTTTTTT	CASSIGLQSGELFF
TRBV28	TRBJ2-3	NA	NA	TGTGCCAGCAGTTTAATACAGTTCACAGATACGCAGTATTTT	CASSLIQFTDTQYF
TRBV2	TRBJ1-1	NA	NA	TGTGCCAGCATTATCGTTGATGCTTTCTTT	CASIIVDAFF
TRBV30	TRBJ2-7	NA	once	TGTGCCTGGAGTGAGGGCTACGAGCAGTACTTC	CAWSEGYEQYF
TRBV15	TRBJ2-5	NA	NA	TGTGCCACCAGCAGGCAACAAGAGACCCAGTACTTC	CATSRQQETQYF
TRBV4-1	TRBJ2-7	NA	NA	TGCGCCAGCAGCCGAGACGGTACCTACGAGCAGTACTTC	CASSRDGTYEQYF
TRBV28	TRBJ1-5	NA	NA	TGTGCCAGCAGTTTTGAGGGTGCTCAGCCCCAGCATTTT	CASSFEGAQPQHF
TRBV6-1	TRBJ2-1	NA	NA	TGTGCCAGCAATTTAGGGAATGAGCAGTTCTTC	CASNLGNEQFF
TRBV10-3	TRBJ1-3	NA	few	TGTGCCATCAGTGACCTGGGGCGGAGAACCTCTGGAAACACCATATATTTT	CAISDLGRRTSGNTIYF
TRBV14	TRBJ2-5	NA	NA	TGTGCCAGCAGCCTCCGGGGTAGGGTTGAGAAGACCCAGTACTTC	CASSLRGRVEKTQYF
TRBV28	TRBJ2-7	TRBD2	NA	TGTGCCAGCAGCCCCACGCCGGGGGGTCCCTACGAGCAGTACTTC	CASSPTPGGPYEQYF
TRBV5-8	TRBJ1-4	NA	NA	TGTGCCAGCAGCACAGGAGTTGCAACTAATGAAAAACTGTTTTTT	CASSTGVATNEKLFF
TRBV5-1	TRBJ2-7	TRBD2	NA	TGCGCCAGCAGCTTACACGTAACTAGCGTCACCTACGAGCAGTACTTC	CASSLHVTSVTYEQYF
TRBV28	TRBJ2-7	NA	NA	TGTGCCAGCAGCCAACAGGGTACTCGGTCCTACGAGCAGTACTTC	CASSQQGTRSYEQYF
TRBV11-1	TRBJ2-1	NA	NA	TGTGCCAGCAGAAGTAGGGGGGGCGGCAATGAGCAGTTCTTC	CASRSRGGGNEQFF
TRBV7-6	TRBJ1-1	TRBD1	NA	TGTGCCAGCAGCTTACGGGGGACAGCAAACACTGAAGCTTTCTTT	CASSLRGTANTEAFF
TRBV6-1	TRBJ2-3	NA	NA	TGTGCCAGCCGACTACCTAGCACAGATACGCAGTATTTT	CASRLPSTDTQYF
TRBV6-5	TRBJ1-2	TRBD1	NA	TGTGCCAGCAGTTACTCGACAGGGGGGAATGGCTACACCTTC	CASSYSTGGNGYTF
TRBV30	TRBJ2-4	NA	NA	TGTGCCTGGAGACCCCGGGACGGACTAGCCAAAAACATTCAGTACTTC	CAWRPRDGLAKNIQYF
TRBV7-2	TRBJ2-7	TRBD2	NA	TGTGCCAGCAGCTTAATAGCGGGAGAGGGGCAGTACTTC	CASSLIAGEGQYF
TRBV5-1	TRBJ2-1	TRBD1	once	TGCGCCAGCAGCTTGGAAAGGACAGGTGAGCAGTTCTTC	CASSLERTGEQFF
TRBV27	TRBJ1-5	NA	NA	TGTGCCAGCAGTTTAACATGGACGGGGTTGAGGCCCCAGCATTTT	CASSLTWTGLRPQHF
TRBV29-1	TRBJ1-3	NA	NA	TGCAGCGTCAGCCCCGGACGGGCTGGAAACACCATATATTTT	CSVSPGRAGNTIYF
TRBV7-6	TRBJ1-1	NA	NA	TGTGCCAGCAGCTTCGAGGGGTACACTGAAGCTTTCTTT	CASSFEGYTEAFF
TRBV7-9	TRBJ2-6	TRBD1	NA	TGTGCCAGCAGCTCAGTGGGACAGGGGGCAAACTCTGGGGCCAACGTCCTGACTTTC	CASSSVGQGANSGANVLTF
TRBV9	TRBJ2-7	NA	NA	TGTGCCAGCAGCCTTTCCCGGGACTCCGGCGGGGAGCAGTACTTC	CASSLSRDSGGEQYF
TRBV27	TRBJ1-5	NA	NA	TGTGCCAGCGGTCGGGAGCAGAATCAGCCCCAGCATTTT	CASGREQNQPQHF
TRBV5-1	TRBJ2-6	TRBD1	NA	TGCGCCAGCAGCTCCCGGACAGGATCCTCTGGGGCCAACGTCCTGACTTTC	CASSSRTGSSGANVLTF
TRBV7-6	TRBJ1-1	NA	NA	TGTGCCAGCAGCCGCGACAGTAACACTGAAGCTTTCTTT	CASSRDSNTEAFF
TRBV18	TRBJ2-7	NA	NA	TGTGCCAGCTCACCCAGGGAGTACGAGCAGTACTTC	CASSPREYEQYF
TRBV18	TRBJ2-5	TRBD2	NA	TGTGCCAGCTCACCATTTTTCGGGGGGGAGACCCAGTACTTC	CASSPFFGGETQYF
TRBV6-1	TRBJ2-1	TRBD1	NA	TGTGCCAGCAGATCGGACAGGGGCAGAAGCAATGAGCAGTTCTTC	CASRSDRGRSNEQFF
TRBV5-6	TRBJ2-5	NA	NA	TGTGCCAGCAGCTTGGTGGAGACCCAGTACTTC	CASSLVETQYF
TRBV5-4	TRBJ2-5	NA	NA	TGTGCCAGCAGCGGGGACTTCCGTGAGACCCAGTACTTC	CASSGDFRETQYF
TRBV5-1	TRBJ2-1	TRBD1	NA	TGCGCCAGCAGCTTGGATGGGACAGGCTACAATGAGCAGTTCTTC	CASSLDGTGYNEQFF
TRBV18	TRBJ2-1	TRBD2	NA	TGTGCCAGCTCACCTCCTTTAGCGGGAGGTCTCAATGAGCAGTTCTTC	CASSPPLAGGLNEQFF
TRBV11-2	TRBJ2-1	TRBD1	NA	TGTGCCAGCAGGCCTACCGGGACAGGGAATCTTCTCTCCTACAATGAGCAGTTCTTC	CASRPTGTGNLLSYNEQFF
TRBV28	TRBJ2-7	NA	NA	TGTGCCAGCAGTTTAAAGGGAAGGGAGCAGTACTTC	CASSLKGREQYF
TRBV6-5	TRBJ2-2	TRBD1	NA	TGTGCCAGCAGTTGGGACAGGGGGCCCGGGGAGCTGTTTTTT	CASSWDRGPGELFF
TRBV27	TRBJ2-3	NA	NA	TGTGCCAGCAGTTCCCCGCCCGGAACTAGCAATACGCAGTATTTT	CASSSPPGTSNTQYF
TRBV28	TRBJ2-4	NA	NA	TGTGCCAGCAGTTTAGCCGGTGTCGCCAAAAACATTCAGTACTTC	CASSLAGVAKNIQYF
TRBV2	TRBJ2-3	TRBD2	NA	TGTGCCAGCAGTGCGACTAGCGGGGGCACAGATACGCAGTATTTT	CASSATSGGTDTQYF
TRBV7-2	TRBJ2-7	NA	NA	TGTGCCAGCAGCTTAACTACCGGGAGCACCTACGAGCAGTACTTC	CASSLTTGSTYEQYF
TRBV2	TRBJ2-1	TRBD2	NA	TGTGCCAGCTATATCGGACTAGCGGGAGGCGAGCAGTTCTTC	CASYIGLAGGEQFF
TRBV30	TRBJ2-2	TRBD2	NA	TGTGCCTGGACTAGCGGGAGGGTCGAGGAGCTGTTTTTT	CAWTSGRVEELFF
TRBV2	TRBJ1-2	NA	NA	TGTGCCAGCAGTAATGAAGAGGGATATGGCTACACCTTC	CASSNEEGYGYTF
TRBV7-9	TRBJ1-3	NA	few	TGTGCCAGCAGCACCCGGAATGGAAACACCATATATTTT	CASSTRNGNTIYF